This TCR beta chain derives from a study of a mutant IDH1 vaccine in newly diagnosed glioma. Points from the study as a whole: Vaccine-induced immune responses occurred in under 95% of patients.

Germline values: CDR1 LNHDA, CDR2 SQIVND (reference sequence). This CDR3 has 13 residues. V was pared by 3 bases and J by 6 bases, with 9 bases between. Repertoires were generated with immunoSEQ multiplex PCR, while TCRdb's copy carries only in-frame clones and drops some. The repertoire has around 50,000 clones, 84% of them found once; the top ten carry 3.5% to 4.5%. As for this clone: Its antigen is undetermined.

Stated time point: week 47, end of study. Each dose delivered 300 ug of mutant IDH1 20-mer peptide subcutaneously with imiquimod. Vaccination of patients was performed eight times, in weeks 1, 3, 5, 7, 11, 15, 19 and 23. New astrocytomas of WHO grade 3 or 4 that were IDH1-mutant and ATRX-lost were found in the donors. The source of this sequence is a woman in her twenties or thirties with glioma. Some clones in this sample may be carry-over from other donors' samples. Here the sequenced sample was PBMCs, taken from a glioma patient whose treatment included an IDH1 peptide vaccine. The chain is built from TRBV19 and TRBJ2-1; D is unresolved. The CDR3 sequence: CASSIPPGNEQFF. As DNA, the CDR3 is TGTGCCAGTAGTATCCCTCCAGGCAATGAGCAGTTCTTC.